This T cell receptor (beta chain) comes out of a study of glioma-infiltrating T cells. Study-level results: CDR3 overlap between tissue and blood was very small.

TCR alpha and beta CDR3 regions were amplified from RNA using iRepertoire nested multiplex PCR. Input was roughly 100-450 ng of tissue mRNA or PBMC total RNA. TCRdb processed the multiplex PCR reads anew with MiXCR; each CDR3 protein has one entry. The table includes about 180,000 distinct CDR3 sequences, around 40% detected once. As for this clonotype: Its target is unknown.

CDR3 length equals 14 residues. Germline V lookup: CDR1 LNHDA, CDR2 SQIVND (reference sequence). Trimming cost V 0 bases and J 3 bases, with 8 bases left between them. Material for sequencing was glioma tissue, nonneoplastic brain tissue, or PBMCs (not recorded which). The chain uses TRBV19 and TRBJ1-2, with D hard to call. The receptor was isolated from a human donor with low-grade glioma or glioblastoma, undergoing nonglioma brain surgery, or in good health (not recorded which). CDR3 in DNA: TGTGCCAGTAGTATAGATCCAGGACACTATGGCTACACCTTC. Protein sequence: CASSIDPGHYGYTF.